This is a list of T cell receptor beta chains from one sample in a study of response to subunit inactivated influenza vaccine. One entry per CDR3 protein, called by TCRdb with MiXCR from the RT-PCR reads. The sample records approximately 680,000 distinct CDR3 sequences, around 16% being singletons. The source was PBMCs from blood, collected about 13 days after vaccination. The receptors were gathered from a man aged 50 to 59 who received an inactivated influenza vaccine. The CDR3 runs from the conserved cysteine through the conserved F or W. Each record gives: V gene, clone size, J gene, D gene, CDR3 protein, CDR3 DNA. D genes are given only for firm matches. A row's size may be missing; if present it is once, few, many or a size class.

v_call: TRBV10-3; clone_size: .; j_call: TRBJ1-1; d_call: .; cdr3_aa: CAISGGQINTEAFF; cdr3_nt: TGTGCCATCAGCGGGGGCCAGATAAACACTGAAGCTTTCTTT
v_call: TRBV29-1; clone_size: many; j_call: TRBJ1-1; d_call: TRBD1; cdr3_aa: CSATGQMNTEAFF; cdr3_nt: TGCAGCGCTACGGGACAGATGAACACTGAAGCTTTCTTT
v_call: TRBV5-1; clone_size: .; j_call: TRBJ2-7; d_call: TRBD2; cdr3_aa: CASWASGKPYEQYF; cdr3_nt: TGCGCCAGCTGGGCTAGCGGGAAGCCCTACGAGCAGTACTTC
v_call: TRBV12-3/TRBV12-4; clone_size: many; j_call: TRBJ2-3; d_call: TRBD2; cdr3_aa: CASSFFPSGRRDRTDTQYF; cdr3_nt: TGTGCCAGCAGTTTTTTTCCTAGCGGGAGACGGGATCGCACAGATACGCAGTATTTT
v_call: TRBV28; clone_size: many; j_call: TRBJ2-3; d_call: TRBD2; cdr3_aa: CASSGTSGGPYRTDTQYF; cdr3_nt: TGTGCCAGCAGTGGGACTAGCGGGGGGCCATATCGGACAGATACGCAGTATTTT
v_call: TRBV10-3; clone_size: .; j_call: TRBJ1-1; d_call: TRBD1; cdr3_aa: CAISSTGGQNTEAFF; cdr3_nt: TGTGCCATCAGTAGTACAGGGGGCCAGAACACTGAAGCTTTCTTT
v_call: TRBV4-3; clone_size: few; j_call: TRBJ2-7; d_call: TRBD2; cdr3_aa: CASSQTSGSRTEQYF; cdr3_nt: TGCGCCAGCAGCCAAACTAGCGGGAGCCGTACCGAGCAGTACTTC
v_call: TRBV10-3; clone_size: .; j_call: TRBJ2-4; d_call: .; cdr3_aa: CAISEVPNLAKNIQYF; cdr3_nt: TGTGCCATCAGTGAGGTCCCGAACTTAGCCAAAAACATTCAGTACTTC
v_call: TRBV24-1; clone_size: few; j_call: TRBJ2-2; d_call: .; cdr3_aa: CATSDFRAGELFF; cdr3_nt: TGTGCCACCAGTGATTTTCGTGCCGGGGAGCTGTTTTTT
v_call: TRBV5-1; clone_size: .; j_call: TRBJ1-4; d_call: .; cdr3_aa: CASSPRTVNEKLFF; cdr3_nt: TGCGCCAGCAGCCCTCGGACAGTTAATGAAAAACTGTTTTTT
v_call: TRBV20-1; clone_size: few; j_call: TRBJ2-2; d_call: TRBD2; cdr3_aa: CSASGRRSTGELFF; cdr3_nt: TGCAGTGCTAGCGGGAGGAGGTCCACCGGGGAGCTGTTTTTT
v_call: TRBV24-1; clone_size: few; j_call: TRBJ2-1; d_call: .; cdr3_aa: CATSDFDDEQFF; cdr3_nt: TGTGCCACCAGTGATTTTGACGATGAGCAGTTCTTC
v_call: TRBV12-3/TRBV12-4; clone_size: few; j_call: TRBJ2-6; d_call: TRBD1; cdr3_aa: CASSRDLGQGSGANVLTF; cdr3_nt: TGTGCCAGCAGTCGAGACTTAGGACAGGGTTCAGGGGCCAACGTCCTGACTTTC
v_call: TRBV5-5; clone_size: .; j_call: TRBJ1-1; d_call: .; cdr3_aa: CASSLRPSFGNTEAFF; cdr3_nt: TGTGCCAGCAGCTTAAGACCATCGTTCGGTAACACTGAAGCTTTCTTT
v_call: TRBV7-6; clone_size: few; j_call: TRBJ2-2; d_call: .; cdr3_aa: CASRKVGRGFTGELFF; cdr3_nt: TGTGCCAGCAGGAAGGTCGGTAGGGGCTTCACCGGGGAGCTGTTTTTT
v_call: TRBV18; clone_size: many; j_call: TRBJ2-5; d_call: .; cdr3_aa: CASSPQETQYF; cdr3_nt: TGTGCCAGCAGTCCACAAGAGACCCAGTACTTC
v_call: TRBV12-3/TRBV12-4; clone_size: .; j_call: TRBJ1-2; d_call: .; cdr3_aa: CASSLALSPYGYTF; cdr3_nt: TGTGCCAGCAGTTTAGCCCTATCCCCCTATGGCTACACCTTC
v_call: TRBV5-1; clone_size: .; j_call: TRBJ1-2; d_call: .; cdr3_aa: CASSFSQHGYTF; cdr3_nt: TGCGCCAGCAGCTTTTCCCAGCATGGCTACACCTTC
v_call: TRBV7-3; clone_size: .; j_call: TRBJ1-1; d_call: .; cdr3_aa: CASSLNPGGADTEAFF; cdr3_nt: TGTGCCAGCAGCTTAAATCCCGGGGGCGCGGACACTGAAGCTTTCTTT
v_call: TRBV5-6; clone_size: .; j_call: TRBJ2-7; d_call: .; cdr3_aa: CASSLAGAGYEQYF; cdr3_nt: TGTGCCAGCAGCTTGGCAGGGGCGGGATACGAGCAGTACTTC
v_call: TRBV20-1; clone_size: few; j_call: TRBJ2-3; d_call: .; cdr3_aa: CSAPGLADTQYF; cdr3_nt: TGCAGTGCCCCCGGACTGGCAGATACGCAGTATTTT
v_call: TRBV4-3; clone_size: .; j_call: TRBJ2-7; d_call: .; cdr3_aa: CASSQEGNYEQYF; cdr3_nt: TGCGCCAGCAGCCAAGAGGGCAACTACGAGCAGTACTTC
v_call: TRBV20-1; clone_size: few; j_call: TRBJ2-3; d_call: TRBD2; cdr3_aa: CSALRLAGAVDTQYF; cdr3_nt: TGCAGTGCTCTCAGACTAGCGGGAGCAGTAGATACGCAGTATTTT
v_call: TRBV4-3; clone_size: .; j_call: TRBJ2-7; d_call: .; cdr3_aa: CASSQDLFREQYF; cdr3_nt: TGCGCCAGCAGCCAAGACTTGTTTCGCGAGCAGTACTTC
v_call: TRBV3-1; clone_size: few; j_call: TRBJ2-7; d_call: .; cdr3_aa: CARGEQYF; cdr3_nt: TGTGCCAGGGGCGAGCAGTACTTC
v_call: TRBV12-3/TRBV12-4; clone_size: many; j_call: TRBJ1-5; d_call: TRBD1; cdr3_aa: CASSRTGGSQPQHF; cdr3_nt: TGTGCCAGCAGTCGGACAGGGGGCAGCCAGCCCCAGCATTTT
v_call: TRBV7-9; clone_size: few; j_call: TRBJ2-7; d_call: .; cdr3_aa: CASSQIEGGGGFYEQYF; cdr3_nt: TGTGCCAGCAGCCAAATCGAGGGCGGGGGCGGCTTTTACGAGCAGTACTTC
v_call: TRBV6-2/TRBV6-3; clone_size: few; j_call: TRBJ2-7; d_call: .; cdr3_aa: CASSSPTEKYEQYF; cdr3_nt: TGTGCCAGCAGTTCGCCGACAGAGAAATACGAGCAGTACTTC
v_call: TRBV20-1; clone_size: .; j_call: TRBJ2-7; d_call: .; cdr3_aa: CSARDRSPWEQYF; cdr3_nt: TGCAGTGCTAGAGATAGGTCGCCCTGGGAGCAGTACTTC
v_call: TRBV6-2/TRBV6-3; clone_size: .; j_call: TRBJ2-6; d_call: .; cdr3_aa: CASSHDSGANVLTF; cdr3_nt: TGTGCCAGCAGCCACGACTCTGGGGCCAACGTCCTGACTTTC
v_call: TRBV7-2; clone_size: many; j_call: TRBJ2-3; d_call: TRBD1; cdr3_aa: CASSSRRQGGTDTQYF; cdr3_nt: TGTGCCAGCAGCTCCCGAAGACAGGGTGGCACAGATACGCAGTATTTT
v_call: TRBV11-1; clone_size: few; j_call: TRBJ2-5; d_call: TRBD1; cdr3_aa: CASTDRGKETQYF; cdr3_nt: TGTGCCAGCACGGACAGGGGAAAAGAGACCCAGTACTTC
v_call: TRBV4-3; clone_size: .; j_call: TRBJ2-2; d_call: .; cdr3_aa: CAGRASNTGELFF; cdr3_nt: TGCGCCGGCCGGGCCTCCAACACCGGGGAGCTGTTTTTT
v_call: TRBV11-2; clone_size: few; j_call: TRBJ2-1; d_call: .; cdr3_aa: CASSQGPPASLLGNEQFF; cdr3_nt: TGTGCCAGCAGCCAGGGCCCTCCGGCTAGCCTCCTTGGGAATGAGCAGTTCTTC
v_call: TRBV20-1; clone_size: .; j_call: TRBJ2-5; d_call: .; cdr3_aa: CSASLAGYQETQYF; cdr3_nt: TGCAGTGCTAGCCTAGCAGGGTACCAAGAGACCCAGTACTTC
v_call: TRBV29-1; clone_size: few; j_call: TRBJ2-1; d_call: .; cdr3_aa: CSVEDPLASSYNEQFF; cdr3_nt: TGCAGCGTTGAAGACCCCCTCGCTAGCAGCTACAATGAGCAGTTCTTC
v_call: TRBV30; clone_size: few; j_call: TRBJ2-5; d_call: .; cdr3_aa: CAWSVSGGGQETQYF; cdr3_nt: TGTGCCTGGAGTGTATCAGGGGGAGGCCAAGAGACCCAGTACTTC
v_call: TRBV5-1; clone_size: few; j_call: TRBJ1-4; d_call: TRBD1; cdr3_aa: CASSRGQGEKLFF; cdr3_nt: TGCGCCAGCAGCCGCGGACAGGGCGAAAAACTGTTTTTT
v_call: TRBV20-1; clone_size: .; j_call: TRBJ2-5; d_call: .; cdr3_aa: CSAEGSRETQYF; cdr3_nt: TGCAGTGCTGAAGGGAGCCGAGAGACCCAGTACTTC
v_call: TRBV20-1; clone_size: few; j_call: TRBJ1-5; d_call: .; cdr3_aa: CSAGGRHYSNQPQHF; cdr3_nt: TGCAGTGCAGGGGGACGACATTATAGCAATCAGCCCCAGCATTTT
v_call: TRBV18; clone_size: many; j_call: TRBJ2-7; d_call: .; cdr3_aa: CASSPPGISDSYEQYF; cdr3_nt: TGTGCCAGCTCACCACCGGGGATTTCGGACTCCTACGAGCAGTACTTC
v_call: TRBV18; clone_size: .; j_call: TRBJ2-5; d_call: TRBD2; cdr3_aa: CASSPAGLPGGETQYF; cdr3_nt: TGTGCCAGCTCACCTGCGGGACTCCCGGGAGGAGAGACCCAGTACTTC
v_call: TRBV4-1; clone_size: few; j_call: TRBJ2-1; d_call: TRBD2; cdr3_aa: CASSRRTSGAYNEQFF; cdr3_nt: TGCGCCAGCAGCCGCCGGACTAGCGGGGCGTACAATGAGCAGTTCTTC
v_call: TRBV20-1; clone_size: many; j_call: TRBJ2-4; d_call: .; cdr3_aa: CSARKEGGQTKNIQYF; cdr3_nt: TGCAGTGCTAGAAAAGAGGGAGGCCAGACCAAAAACATTCAGTACTTC
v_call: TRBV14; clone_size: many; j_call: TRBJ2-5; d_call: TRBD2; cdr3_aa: CASSQDYSTSGLQETQYF; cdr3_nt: TGTGCCAGCAGCCAAGATTACTCGACTAGCGGACTCCAAGAGACCCAGTACTTC
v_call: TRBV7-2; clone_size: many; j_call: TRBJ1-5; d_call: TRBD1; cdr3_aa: CASSKLQGVWHQPQHF; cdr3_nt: TGTGCCAGCAGCAAATTGCAGGGGGTTTGGCATCAGCCCCAGCATTTT
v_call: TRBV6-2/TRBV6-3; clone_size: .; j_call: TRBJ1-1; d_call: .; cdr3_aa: CASSYSLDNTEAFF; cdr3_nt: TGTGCCAGCAGTTATTCCTTGGACAACACTGAAGCTTTCTTT
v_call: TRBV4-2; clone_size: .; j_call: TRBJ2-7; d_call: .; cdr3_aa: CASSSTSGDEQYF; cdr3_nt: TGTGCCAGCAGCTCAACGTCAGGGGACGAGCAGTACTTC
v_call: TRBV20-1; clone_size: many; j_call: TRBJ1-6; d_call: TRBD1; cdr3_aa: CSAAGTGANSPLHF; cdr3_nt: TGCAGTGCAGCCGGGACAGGGGCCAATTCACCCCTCCACTTT
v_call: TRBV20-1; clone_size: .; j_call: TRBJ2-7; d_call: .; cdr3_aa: CSAPGSLKSYEQYF; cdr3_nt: TGCAGTGCCCCCGGCAGTCTCAAATCCTACGAGCAGTACTTC
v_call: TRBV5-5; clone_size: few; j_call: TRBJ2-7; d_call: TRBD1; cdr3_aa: CASSLGPGTGFNEQYF; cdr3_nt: TGTGCCAGCAGCTTGGGACCCGGGACAGGGTTCAACGAGCAGTACTTC
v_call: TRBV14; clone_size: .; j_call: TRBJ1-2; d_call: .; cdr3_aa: CASSQVRAPTYGYTF; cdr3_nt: TGTGCCAGCAGCCAAGTCCGGGCCCCGACTTATGGCTACACCTTC
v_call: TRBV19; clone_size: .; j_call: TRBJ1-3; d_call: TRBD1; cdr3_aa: CASTEDRAGNTIYF; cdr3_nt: TGTGCCAGTACCGAGGACAGGGCTGGAAACACCATATATTTT
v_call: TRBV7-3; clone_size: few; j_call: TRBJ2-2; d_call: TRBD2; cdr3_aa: CASSKTSGRGPGELFF; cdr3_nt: TGTGCCAGCAGCAAGACTAGCGGGAGGGGCCCCGGGGAGCTGTTTTTT
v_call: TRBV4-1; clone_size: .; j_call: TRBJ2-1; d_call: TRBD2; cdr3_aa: CASSQDGSGGYNEQFF; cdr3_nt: TGCGCCAGCAGCCAAGATGGAAGCGGGGGGTACAATGAGCAGTTCTTC
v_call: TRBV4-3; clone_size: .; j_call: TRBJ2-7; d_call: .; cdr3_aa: CASSQEPGIYEQYF; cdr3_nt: TGCGCCAGCAGCCAAGAGCCGGGAATCTACGAGCAGTACTTC
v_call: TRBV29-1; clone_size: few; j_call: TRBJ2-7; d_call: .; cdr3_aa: CSVVKGQGTYEQYF; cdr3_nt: TGCAGCGTTGTGAAGGGGCAGGGTACCTACGAGCAGTACTTC